This T cell receptor (beta chain) was obtained from a study of human T cells and chemical hapten exposure. Broader study findings: In comparison with controls, expanded TCRs gave rise to a significantly larger number of large CDR3 similarity clusters.

Time point indicated: patch test 1, 2 weeks after DPC sensitization. Treatment defined: therapeutic diphenylcyclopropenone sensitization with weekly scalp DPC. The drawing of blood occurred before each patch test was applied. TCRdb reprocessed the RACE reads with MiXCR, giving one entry per CDR3 protein. This table holds 40,000 to 60,000 distinct CDR3 sequences, approximately 9.1% found once. The CDR3 sequence is 14 residues long. Trimming stripped 0 bases from V and 5 bases from J, with 10 bases between. Per the germline V gene, CDR1 is KGHSH and CDR2 is LQKENI. This clonotype was recorded at least ten times. What it recognizes is unknown.

The chain has TRBV18 and TRBJ2-5; D is perhaps TRBD2 (5 bases). This clonotype was sampled from a woman between 50 and 59 years old with alopecia areata. Some clones in this sample may be carry-over from other donors' samples. This material consisted of whole blood, taken in connection with sensitization to the hapten diphenylcyclopropenone (DPC). The CDR3 nucleotides are TGTGCCAGCTCACCACCATCGGGAAGGGAGACCCAGTACTTC. The encoded protein is CASSPPSGRETQYF.